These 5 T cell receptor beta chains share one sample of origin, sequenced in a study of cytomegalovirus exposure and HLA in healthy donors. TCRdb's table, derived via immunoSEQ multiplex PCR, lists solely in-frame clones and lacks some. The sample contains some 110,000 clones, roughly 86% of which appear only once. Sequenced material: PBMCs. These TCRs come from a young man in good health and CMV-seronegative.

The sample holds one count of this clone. CDR3 amino acids: CASSPPGQKRSNEQFF. CDR3 nucleotides: TGTGCCAGCAGTCCACCGGGACAGAAAAGATCCAATGAGCAGTTCTTC. This rearrangement joins TRBV27 to TRBJ2-1, with 7 bases aligning to TRBD1. This CDR3 has 16 residues. Trimming at V came to 5 bases and at J to 6 bases, leaving 13 bases not matched to a gene. Germline CDR1 reads MNHEY; CDR2 reads SMNVEV (reference sequence).

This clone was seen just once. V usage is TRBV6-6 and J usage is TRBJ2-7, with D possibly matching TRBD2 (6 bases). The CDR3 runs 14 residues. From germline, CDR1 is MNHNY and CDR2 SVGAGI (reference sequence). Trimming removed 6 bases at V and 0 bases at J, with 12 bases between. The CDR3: CASSLGGRSYEQYF. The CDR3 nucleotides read TGTGCCAGCAGCCTCGGAGGGCGCTCCTACGAGCAGTACTTC.

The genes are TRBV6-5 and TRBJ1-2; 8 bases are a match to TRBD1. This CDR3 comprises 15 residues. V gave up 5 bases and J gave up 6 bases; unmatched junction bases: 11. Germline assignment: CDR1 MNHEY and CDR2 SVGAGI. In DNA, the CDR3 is TGTGCCAGCAGTGCCGACAGGGGCCACGGAAATGGCTACACCTTC. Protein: CASSADRGHGNGYTF.

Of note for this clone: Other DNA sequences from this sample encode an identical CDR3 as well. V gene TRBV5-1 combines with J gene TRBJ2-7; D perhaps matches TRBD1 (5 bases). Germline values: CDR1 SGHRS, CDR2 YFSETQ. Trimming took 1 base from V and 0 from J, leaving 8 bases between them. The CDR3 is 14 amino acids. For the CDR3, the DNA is TGCGCCAGCAGCTTGAGGGGCACCTCCTACGAGCAGTACTTC. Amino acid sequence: CASSLRGTSYEQYF. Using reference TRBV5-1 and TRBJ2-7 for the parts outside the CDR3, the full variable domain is KAGVTQTPRYLIKTRGQQVTLSCSPISGHRSVSWYQQTPGQGLQFLFEYFSETQRNKGNFPGRFSGRQFSNSRSEMNVSTLELGDSALYLCASSLRGTSYEQYFGPGTRLTVT.

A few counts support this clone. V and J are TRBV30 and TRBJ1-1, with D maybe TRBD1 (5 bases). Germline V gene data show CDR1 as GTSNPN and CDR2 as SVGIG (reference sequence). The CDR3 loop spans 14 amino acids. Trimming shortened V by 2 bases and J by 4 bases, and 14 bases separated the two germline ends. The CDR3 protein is CAWSRSLQGTEAFF. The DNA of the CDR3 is TGTGCCTGGAGTCGATCACTGCAGGGCACTGAAGCTTTCTTT.